Listed below are T cell receptor beta chains from one sample, sequenced in a study of control samples from healthy donors and cancer patients. Method: immunoSEQ multiplex PCR; TCRdb's copy keeps in-frame clones and lacks some. Of roughly 59,000 clones in the sample, roughly nine tenths were seen once. Sequenced: PBMCs. The receptors were sampled from a man aged 35 to 55 with colorectal cancer. CDR3s leave out the opening cysteine and the closing phenylalanine or tryptophan. The D gene is left open where the match is weak. Clone size is not always given. Where it is, it says once, few, many or a class for expanded clones.

v_call	d_call	clone_size	cdr3_aa
TRBV9	.	.	ASSSYGVWY
TRBV18	.	.	ASSPTPPVNSGNTIY
TRBV6-5	.	.	ASNTVHEQY
TRBV6-4	.	.	ASSDTPGANYGYT
TRBV5-6	TRBD2	.	ASSGGLAYNEQF
TRBV7-2	.	.	ASSRSPGLYGYT
TRBV9	TRBD2	.	ASSVGLAGGEQY
TRBV7-2	.	.	ASSLDGAGTDTQY
TRBV24-1	TRBD1	.	ATSATTGGREKLF
TRBV6-5	.	.	ASRRAPGEAF
TRBV19	.	.	ATKPTNTGELF
TRBV2	.	.	ASSPEATNEKLF
TRBV7-2	TRBD1	.	ASSLDPVQGAGGYT
TRBV2	.	.	ASSVLGGRLQETQY
TRBV27	.	.	ASSFTGSGNTIY
TRBV5-1	TRBD2	.	ASSLVWASGAYEQY
TRBV6-1	.	once	ASSEQGRGDTQY
TRBV30	.	.	AFAGGRDEKLF
TRBV6-5	TRBD1	.	ASRSGQGTTEAF
TRBV4-1	.	.	ASRGDLGVLEQY
TRBV2	.	.	ASSDYREANSPLH
TRBV18	TRBD1	.	ASSPQTGGNTIY
TRBV2	.	.	ASSGRQENTEAF
TRBV5-5	.	.	ASRLTRTNPGELF
TRBV10-1	.	.	ASSASGNNEQF
TRBV2	TRBD2	.	ASSIRSGGANEQY